The table lists the clone carrying this TCR beta chain with many counts. CDR3 length: 14 amino acids. The V gene's germline CDR1 is SGHKS and CDR2 YYEKEE (reference sequence). This sample stems from a study of blood T cells in healthy people across ages. Donors were systemically healthy Caucasian individuals from Russia aged roughly 6 to 100 years. Around 10 milliliters of peripheral blood were drawn from each donor. With a J-beta primer mix and a sample-barcoded 5' primer, a second PCR ran about 6 to 11 cycles. Every cDNA molecule bore a tag from a template-switch adaptor containing 12 random nucleotides. TCRdb itself ran the 5' RACE reads through MiXCR, one entry per CDR3 protein. This sample has under 800,000 distinct CDR3 sequences, with 20% to 25% found just once.

The source material was blood. The chain carries TRBV5-5 and TRBJ2-5; tentative D call: TRBD1 (6 bases). The last part of the DNA fits TRBJ2-7 better; the J call may be wrong. The clonotype comes from a man between 65 and 85 years old in good health. The CDR3 loop reads CASSFLTGRGEQYF. CDR3 DNA sequence: TGTGCCAGCAGCTTTCTAACAGGGAGAGGCGAGCAGTACTTC.